Shown below are 2 T cell receptor beta chains from a single sample sequenced in a study of blood T cell repertoires in COVID-19. Sequenced by immunoSEQ multiplex PCR; TCRdb stores in-frame clones only, minus some. The sample consists of about 74,000 clones, about nine tenths of them appearing once. The sequencing input was peripheral blood. The receptors were gathered from a woman in her 50s in a cohort sampled during active COVID-19.

The CDR3 nucleotides read TGTGCCAGCAGTTTAAGCGAGGGGGCGGACACCGGGGAGCTGTTTTTT. This codes for CASSLSEGADTGELFF. This chain joins TRBV28 and TRBJ2-2; TRBD1 matches 7 bases. CDR1 is MDHEN, CDR2 SYDVKM, per germline. With 2 bases clipped from V and 3 bases from J, the junction kept 6 bases outside the gene matches. The CDR3 consists of 16 residues.

As regards this clone: Additional DNA sequences in this sample encode the identical CDR3. This chain joins TRBV11-3 and TRBJ2-1; 8 bases map to TRBD2. V lost 4 bases to trimming and J lost 2 bases; unmatched junction nucleotides: 1. Germline CDR1 SGHNT, CDR2 YENEEA. The CDR3 is made up of 14 amino acids. The CDR3 here is CASSSGLAYNEQFF. The CDR3 DNA reads as TGTGCCAGCAGCTCGGGACTAGCCTACAATGAGCAGTTCTTC.